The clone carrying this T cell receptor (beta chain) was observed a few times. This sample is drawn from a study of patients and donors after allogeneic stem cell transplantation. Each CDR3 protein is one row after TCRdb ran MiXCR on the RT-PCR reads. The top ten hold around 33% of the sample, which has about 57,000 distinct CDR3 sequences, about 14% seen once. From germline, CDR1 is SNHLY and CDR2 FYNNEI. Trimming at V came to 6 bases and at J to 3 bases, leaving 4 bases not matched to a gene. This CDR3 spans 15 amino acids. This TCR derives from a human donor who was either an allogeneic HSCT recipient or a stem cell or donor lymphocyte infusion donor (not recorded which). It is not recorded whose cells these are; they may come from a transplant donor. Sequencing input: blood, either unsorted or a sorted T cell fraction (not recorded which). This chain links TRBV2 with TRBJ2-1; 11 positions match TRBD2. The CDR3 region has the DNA TGTGCCAGCAGGGGTAGCGGGAGGGACTACAATGAGCAGTTCTTC. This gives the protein CASRGSGRDYNEQFF. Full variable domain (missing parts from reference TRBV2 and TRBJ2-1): EPEVTQTPSHQVTQMGQEVILRCVPISNHLYFYWYRQILGQKVEFLVSFYNNEISEKSEIFDDQFSVERPDGSNFTLKIRSTKLEDSAMYFCASRGSGRDYNEQFFGPGTRLTVL.